The rows below give T cell receptor beta chains drawn from one sample of a study of cytomegalovirus exposure and HLA in healthy donors. The data were produced by immunoSEQ multiplex PCR, yet TCRdb's version contains in-frame clones alone and is incomplete. This table has about 73,000 clones, roughly 90% appearing once. The sequenced material came from PBMCs. These receptors were taken from a woman under 30 in good health and CMV-seropositive. Each CDR3 is given with its conserved first and last residue. The order of the fields is V gene, J gene, clone size, D gene, CDR3 DNA, CDR3 protein. A D gene is named only where the DNA matches it firmly. Clone sizes are given selectively: once, few, many, or a class where the clone is expanded.

TRBV6-1	TRBJ2-1	medium-sized	TRBD2	TGTGCCAGCAGTGAGCGGGAGGGCTCCTACAATGAGCAGTTCTTC	CASSEREGSYNEQFF
TRBV18	TRBJ2-1	.	TRBD1	TGTGCCAGCTCACCACCCGGGACAGGCTACAATGAGCAGTTCTTC	CASSPPGTGYNEQFF
TRBV19	TRBJ1-6	.	.	TGTGCCAGTGGCCGGGGGGCAGCTGATAATTCACCCCTCCACTTT	CASGRGAADNSPLHF
TRBV4-2	TRBJ2-1	.	TRBD2	TGTGCCAGCAGCCAGGAACTAGCGGGAGGCGAGATGCATGAGCAGTTCTTC	CASSQELAGGEMHEQFF
TRBV28	TRBJ2-1	.	TRBD2	TGTGCAACCAAGCTAGCGGGTTACAATGAGCAGTTCTTC	CATKLAGYNEQFF
TRBV7-9	TRBJ2-5	.	TRBD1	TGTGCCAGCAGCCAGATACTTACAGGGGGCCGGGAGACCCAGTACTTC	CASSQILTGGRETQYF
TRBV6-4	TRBJ2-3	.	.	TGTGCCAGCAGTGACTCAAGCCCAGGGACAACTGGAACCACAGATACGCAGTATTTT	CASSDSSPGTTGTTDTQYF
TRBV9	TRBJ2-1	.	.	TGTGCCAGCAGCACGGCCGGGGGATACAATGAGCAGTTCTTC	CASSTAGGYNEQFF
TRBV18	TRBJ2-1	.	.	TGTGCCAGCTCACCACCGGGGCACTGGAATGAGCAGTTCTTC	CASSPPGHWNEQFF
TRBV6-6	TRBJ2-1	.	TRBD1	TGTGCCAGCAGTTTACCTTCAGGGGGCCATGAGCAGTTCTTC	CASSLPSGGHEQFF